This T cell receptor (beta chain) was profiled in a study of CD8 T cells in Susac syndrome. Study-wide results and limits: A relatively small number of individuals underwent TCR sequencing and HLA analysis.

CD8+ and CD4+ T cells circulating in blood were sequenced for TCR beta. TEMRA cells were enriched by FACS, and CD4+ and CD8+ T cells were negatively isolated. Worth noting for this clonotype: The antigen is undetermined.

Random hexamers primed reverse transcription of about 0.45 to 1 ug RNA. Across 54 Vbeta and 13 Jbeta, TCR beta CDR3 was amplified with immunoSEQ multiplex PCR. TCRdb redid the calling of the immunoSEQ multiplex PCR reads with MiXCR, one entry per CDR3 protein. The sample lists 200,000 to 250,000 distinct CDR3 sequences, nearly 97% occurring once. The V end was cut by 5 bases, the J end by 2 bases, with 7 bases between. The CDR3 is 11 residues long. Germline V gene data show CDR1 as SQVTM and CDR2 as ANQGSEA. The chain is built from TRBV29-1 and TRBJ2-7; no definite D call. The TCR originated in a human donor with multiple sclerosis. Sequenced: CD4+ T cells from PBMCs. The DNA of the CDR3 is TGCAGCGTTTTAGGTGCCTACGAGCAGTACTTC. It specifies CSVLGAYEQYF.